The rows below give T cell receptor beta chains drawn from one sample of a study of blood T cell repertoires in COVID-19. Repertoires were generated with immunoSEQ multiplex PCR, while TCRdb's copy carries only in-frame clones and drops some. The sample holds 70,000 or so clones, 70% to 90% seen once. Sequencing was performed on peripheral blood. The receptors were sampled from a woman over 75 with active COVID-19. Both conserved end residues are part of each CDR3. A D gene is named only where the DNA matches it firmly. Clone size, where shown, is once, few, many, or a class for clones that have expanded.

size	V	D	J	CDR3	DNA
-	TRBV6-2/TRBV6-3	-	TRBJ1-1	CASSWRGYTEAFF	TGTGCCAGCAGTTGGAGGGGTTACACTGAAGCTTTCTTT
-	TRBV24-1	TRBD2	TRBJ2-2	CATSVSTSGNTGELFF	TGTGCCACCAGTGTCTCGACTAGCGGCAACACCGGGGAGCTGTTTTTT
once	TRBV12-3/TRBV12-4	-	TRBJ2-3	CASSFAADTQYF	TGTGCCAGCAGTTTCGCGGCAGATACGCAGTATTTT
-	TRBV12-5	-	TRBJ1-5	CASGLGRDQPQHF	TGTGCTAGTGGTTTGGGCAGGGATCAGCCCCAGCATTTT
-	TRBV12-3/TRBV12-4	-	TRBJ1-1	CASSPGGYTEAFF	TGTGCCAGCAGTCCCGGGGGATACACTGAAGCTTTCTTT
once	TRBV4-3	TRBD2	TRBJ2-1	CASSQSSSGSFYNEQFF	TGCGCCAGCAGCCAATCGTCTAGCGGGAGCTTTTACAATGAGCAGTTCTTC
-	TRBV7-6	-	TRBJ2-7	CASSLERGRTYEQYF	TGTGCCAGCAGCTTAGAACGGGGTAGGACCTACGAGCAGTACTTC
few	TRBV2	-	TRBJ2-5	CARGGAGRWETQYF	TGTGCCCGAGGAGGGGCAGGGCGTTGGGAGACCCAGTACTTC
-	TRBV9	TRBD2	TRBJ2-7	CASSVNPSGPYEQYF	TGTGCCAGCAGTGTAAACCCTAGCGGACCCTACGAGCAGTACTTC
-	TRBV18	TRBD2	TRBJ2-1	CASSPGTSGTNEQFF	TGTGCCAGCTCACCTGGGACTAGCGGGACCAATGAGCAGTTCTTC
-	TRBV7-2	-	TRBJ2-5	CASSLVRGGGRETQYF	TGTGCCAGCAGCTTAGTACGGGGAGGGGGTCGAGAGACCCAGTACTTC
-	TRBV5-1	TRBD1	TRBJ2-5	CASSLRDSQETQYF	TGCGCCAGCAGCTTACGGGACAGCCAAGAGACCCAGTACTTC
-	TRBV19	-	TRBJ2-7	CASRKRRGTDEQYF	TGTGCCAGTAGAAAAAGGAGGGGTACGGACGAGCAGTACTTC
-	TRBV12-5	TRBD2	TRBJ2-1	CASGPGSGMGHNEQFF	TGTGCTAGTGGGCCAGGCAGCGGGATGGGGCATAATGAGCAGTTCTTC
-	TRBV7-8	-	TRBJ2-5	CASSSGLSEETQYF	TGTGCCAGCAGCTCCGGACTGTCCGAGGAGACCCAGTACTTC
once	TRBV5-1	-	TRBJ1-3	CASSFEGNSGNTIYF	TGCGCCAGCAGCTTCGAGGGAAACTCTGGAAACACCATATATTTT